Below are 28 T cell receptor beta chains sequenced from a single sample in a study of cytomegalovirus exposure and HLA in healthy donors. Primers for the PCR totalled 60 Vbeta and 13 Jbeta. Profiled with immunoSEQ multiplex PCR; TCRdb holds only in-frame clones, not every one. The sample has some 200,000 clones, roughly 80% seen once. Sequencing was done on a sample of PBMCs. These receptors originate from a man between 40 and 49 years old in good health and CMV-seropositive.

V and J are TRBV5-4 and TRBJ2-5; 9 bases fit TRBD1. The CDR3 loop spans 15 amino acids. V trimming: 5 bases; J trimming: 4 bases; junction bases outside the gene matches: 9. In germline, CDR1 is SGHNT, CDR2 YYREEE (reference sequence). The CDR3 loop reads CASSTGTGRRETQYF. The CDR3 DNA reads TGTGCCAGCAGTACCGGGACAGGGAGAAGAGAGACCCAGTACTTC.

The rearrangement joins TRBV7-2 to TRBJ1-2; 7 bases fit TRBD1. CDR1 SGHTA and CDR2 FQGNSA come from the germline V gene. The CDR3 covers 17 residues. V was clipped by 3 bases and J by 8 bases; unmatched bases: 18. DNA of the CDR3: TGTGCCAGCAGCTTCTGGGCCAGGGGGGCCTCATTGGAGGGCTACACCTTC. Its translation is CASSFWARGASLEGYTF.

The CDR3, as DNA: TGTGCCAGCAGCTTCAAACCGGGACTAAACTACGAGCAGTACTTC. It yields the protein CASSFKPGLNYEQYF. This chain links TRBV7-9 with TRBJ2-7, with 7 bases aligning to TRBD2. J lost 3 bases, V lost 3 bases, and 8 bases had no gene match. From germline, CDR1 is SEHNR and CDR2 FQNEAQ (reference sequence). The CDR3 extends over 15 amino acids.

The gene calls are TRBV5-8 and TRBJ1-1, with no clear D. Germline V gives CDR1 SGHTS, CDR2 YDEGEE. This CDR3 comprises 14 residues. V dropped 0 bases and J dropped 4 bases, with 10 bases sitting between them. The CDR3 DNA reads as TGTGCCAGCAGCTTGGAGGGCCGGGGCACTGAAGCTTTCTTT. Its protein is CASSLEGRGTEAFF.

The chain's CDR3 is CASSPSGTGVGAFF. The CDR3 region has the DNA TGTGCCAGCAGCCCATCCGGGACGGGAGTGGGAGCTTTCTTT. The chain links TRBV28 to TRBJ1-1; D perhaps matches TRBD1 (5 bases). This CDR3 comprises 14 residues. Trimming stripped 6 bases from V and 10 bases from J, with 21 bases between. Germline-derived CDR1 and CDR2 are MDHEN and SYDVKM.

The chain joins TRBV5-4 to TRBJ1-2, with a possible D match to TRBD1 (6 bases). Germline-derived CDR1 and CDR2 are SGHNT and YYREEE (reference sequence). Deletions cut 0 bases from V and 0 bases from J, with 6 bases between. The length of the CDR3 is 14 residues. CDR3 amino acids: CASSLAGANYGYTF. The CDR3 region has the DNA TGTGCCAGCAGCTTGGCAGGGGCTAACTATGGCTACACCTTC.

The chain is built from TRBV6-4 and TRBJ2-3; D may be TRBD2 (5 bases). The CDR3 is made up of 16 amino acids. Germline CDR1 and CDR2: MRHNA and SNTAGT. V was trimmed by 0 bases and J by 1 base, leaving 11 bases between them. The CDR3 here is CASSDSTEGGTDTQYF. DNA for the CDR3: TGTGCCAGCAGTGACTCAACCGAGGGTGGCACAGATACGCAGTATTTT.

This chain links TRBV7-2 with TRBJ2-3; D perhaps matches TRBD2 (6 bases). This CDR3 is built from 13 residues. Trimming stripped 6 bases from V and 2 bases from J, with 9 bases between. CDR1 is SGHTA and CDR2 is FQGNSA in the germline V gene. CDR3 bases: TGTGCCAGCAGTTGGGACTTCACAGATACGCAGTATTTT. It specifies CASSWDFTDTQYF.

The gene calls are TRBV27 and TRBJ2-2, with TRBD1 matching over 7 bases. The junction had 4 bases not matched to a gene; V was cut back by 6 bases and J by 3 bases. The length of the CDR3 is 14 residues. CDR1 MNHEY and CDR2 SMNVEV come from the germline V gene (reference sequence). CDR3 coding DNA: TGTGCCAGCAGGCCGGGACAGCACACCGGGGAGCTGTTTTTT. Translating it yields CASRPGQHTGELFF.

The chain has TRBV28 and TRBJ2-7; 10 positions match TRBD1. There are 14 residues in the CDR3. V was clipped by 6 bases and J by 2 bases; unmatched bases: 4. Germline assignment: CDR1 MDHEN and CDR2 SYDVKM. CDR3 in amino acids: CASRGTGDPYEQYF. The CDR3 DNA sequence: TGTGCCAGCAGGGGGACAGGGGACCCCTACGAGCAGTACTTC.

The V and J genes are TRBV19 and TRBJ1-4, with D perhaps matching TRBD1 (6 bases). Trimming cost V 7 bases and J 0 bases, with 12 bases left between them. Germline V lookup: CDR1 LNHDA, CDR2 SQIVND (reference sequence). CDR3 length: 15 amino acids. The CDR3 region has the DNA TGTGCCAGTAAAACAGGGAGCGCAACTAATGAAAAACTGTTTTTT. Protein: CASKTGSATNEKLFF.

The rearrangement joins TRBV2 to TRBJ1-2; possibly TRBD1 for D (6 bases). The germline V and J ends were trimmed by 1 base and 3 bases, with 9 bases remaining between them. The germline gives CDR1 SNHLY, CDR2 FYNNEI. The CDR3 totals 14 residues. The CDR3 reads CASSEEDSYYGYTF. CDR3 DNA: TGTGCCAGCAGTGAAGAGGACAGCTACTATGGCTACACCTTC.

The rearrangement joins TRBV9 to TRBJ1-1, with 7 nucleotides matching TRBD1. V lost 0 bases and J lost 8; bases outside the gene matches: 4. The CDR3 extends over 13 amino acids. CDR1 and CDR2 (germline): SGDLS, YYNGEE. The CDR3 sequence: CASSVGDRGEAFF. CDR3 nucleotide sequence: TGTGCCAGCAGCGTAGGGGACAGAGGGGAAGCTTTCTTT.

The V and J genes are TRBV5-4 and TRBJ1-2, with TRBD1 as a possible D gene (6 bases). Germline lookup yields CDR1 SGHNT and CDR2 YYREEE (reference sequence). The CDR3 spans 13 residues. With 5 bases removed from V and 6 bases from J, the gap between germline ends came to 14 bases. This chain's CDR3 is CASRLTGYDGYTF. The CDR3 DNA is TGTGCCAGCAGGCTAACAGGGTACGATGGCTACACCTTC.

The V call is TRBV30, the J call TRBJ1-4, with 7 bases that match TRBD1. This CDR3 has 14 amino acids. After removal of 0 bases from V and 6 bases from J, the junction contained 4 bases not matched to a gene. The V gene's germline CDR1 is GTSNPN and CDR2 SVGIG (reference sequence). The CDR3 DNA follows: TGTGCCTGGAGTGTACAGGGGATGGATGAAAAACTGTTTTTT. Translating it yields CAWSVQGMDEKLFF. Based on the CDR3 plus reference TRBV30 and TRBJ1-4, the full variable domain is SQTIHQWPATLVQPVGSPLSLECTVEGTSNPNLYWYRQAAGRGLQLLFYSVGIGQISSEVPQNLSASRPQDRQFILSSKKLLLSDSGFYLCAWSVQGMDEKLFFGSGTQLSVL.

This sequence joins TRBV13 and TRBJ2-5; 7 bases are a match to TRBD1. The CDR3 sequence is 17 residues long. The V segment lost 4 bases and the J segment 2 bases; nucleotides outside the gene matches: 13. The germline CDR1 and CDR2 sequences are PRHDT and FYEKMQ (reference sequence). In DNA form, the CDR3 reads TGTGCCAGCAGCTACGACAGGGCCCCCCCCTTTCAAGAGACCCAGTACTTC. This gives the protein CASSYDRAPPFQETQYF. Based on the CDR3 plus reference TRBV13 and TRBJ2-5, the full variable domain is AAGVIQSPRHLIKEKRETATLKCYPIPRHDTVYWYQQGPGQDPQFLISFYEKMQSDKGSIPDRFSAQQFSDYHSELNMSSLELGDSALYFCASSYDRAPPFQETQYFGPGTRLLVL.

V usage is TRBV7-9 and J usage is TRBJ2-3, with TRBD1 as a possible D gene (6 bases). In germline, CDR1 is SEHNR, CDR2 FQNEAQ (reference sequence). This CDR3 comprises 16 residues. Trimming took 5 bases from V and 4 from J, leaving 19 bases between them. CDR3 residues: CASSPLMPGAADTQYF. CDR3 DNA sequence: TGTGCCAGCAGCCCGCTAATGCCAGGGGCGGCAGATACGCAGTATTTT.

The CDR3 here is CASSLARGGGYDEQFF. The DNA for the CDR3 is TGTGCCAGCAGCTTAGCGCGGGGCGGGGGGTACGATGAGCAGTTCTTC. The V call is TRBV11-1, the J call TRBJ2-1; 8 bases match TRBD2. V was clipped by 0 bases and J by 8 bases; unmatched bases: 9. This CDR3 has 16 amino acids. In germline, CDR1 is SGHAT, CDR2 FQDESV (reference sequence).

The V call is TRBV7-2, the J call TRBJ2-5, with 7 bases identical to TRBD1. From germline, CDR1 is SGHTA and CDR2 FQGNSA. Trimming cost V 3 bases and J 5 bases; bases outside gene matches: 3. CDR3 length: 13 amino acids. The CDR3 reads CASSLTGMETQYF. The CDR3 bases are TGTGCCAGCAGCTTGACAGGGATGGAGACCCAGTACTTC.

This chain uses TRBV5-6 with TRBJ1-4, with D tentatively TRBD1 (6 bases). Germline V lookup: CDR1 SGHDT, CDR2 YYEEEE. This CDR3 has 15 amino acids. V lost 4 bases and J lost 2, with 12 bases in between. The CDR3 loop is CASSPQGLTNEKLFF. The CDR3 nucleotides read TGTGCCAGCAGCCCACAGGGTCTGACTAATGAAAAACTGTTTTTT. Filled out from reference TRBV5-6 and TRBJ1-4, the complete variable domain reads DAGVTQSPTHLIKTRGQQVTLRCSPKSGHDTVSWYQQALGQGPQFIFQYYEEEERQRGNFPDRFSGHQFPNYSSELNVNALLLGDSALYLCASSPQGLTNEKLFFGSGTQLSVL.

The chain combines TRBV4-1 with TRBJ2-7; TRBD1 agrees at 7 bases. V trimming: 4 bases; J trimming: 3 bases; junction bases outside the gene matches: 3. Germline V CDR1 and CDR2: MGHRA, YSYEKL. The CDR3 has 13 amino acids. CDR3 amino acids: CASSLGTDYEQYF. DNA of the CDR3: TGCGCCAGCAGCCTCGGGACAGACTACGAGCAGTACTTC.

This chain uses TRBV7-2 with TRBJ1-5, with a possible D match to TRBD1 (6 bases). This CDR3 has 16 residues. Germline V lookup: CDR1 SGHTA, CDR2 FQGNSA. V was cut by 1 base and J by 4 bases, with 14 bases left in between. The CDR3: CASSLGGDRLNQPQHF. The DNA for the CDR3 is TGTGCCAGCAGCTTAGGGGGAGACAGGCTTAATCAGCCCCAGCATTTT. Combining the CDR3 with reference TRBV7-2 and TRBJ1-5 gives the whole variable domain GAGVSQSPSNKVTEKGKDVELRCDPISGHTALYWYRQSLGQGLEFLIYFQGNSAPDKSGLPSDRFSAERTGGSVSTLTIQRTQQEDSAVYLCASSLGGDRLNQPQHFGDGTRLSIL.

This chain uses TRBV11-2 with TRBJ1-4; perhaps TRBD1 as D (6 bases). Trimming removed 0 bases from V and 6 bases from J, with 17 bases in between. Germline lookup yields CDR1 SGHAT and CDR2 FQNNGV. There are 17 residues in the CDR3. CDR3 bases: TGTGCCAGCAGCTTAGAGGGGGCCAGGGCAAACGATGAAAAACTGTTTTTT. Residues: CASSLEGARANDEKLFF.

This chain connects TRBV11-3 to TRBJ2-3; TRBD1 matches at 7 bases. Unmatched junction bases numbered 8, after V lost 1 base and J lost 1 base. Germline V lookup: CDR1 SGHNT, CDR2 YENEEA. The CDR3 totals 17 residues. The CDR3 coding sequence is TGTGCCAGCAGCTTAGGGCTTGGACAGGACCGCACAGATACGCAGTATTTT. It yields the protein CASSLGLGQDRTDTQYF.

This clone was counted once. The chain links TRBV4-1 to TRBJ2-1; the D is unclear. Per the germline V gene, CDR1 is MGHRA and CDR2 is YSYEKL. Trimming removed 0 bases from V and 6 bases from J, with 6 bases in between. This CDR3 has 13 amino acids. Written as DNA, the CDR3 is TGCGCCAGCAGCCAAGATTTGAGCAATGAGCAGTTCTTC. This codes for CASSQDLSNEQFF.

In regard to this clone: The identical CDR3 is also encoded by other nucleotide sequences in the sample. The J gene is TRBJ2-7, the V gene TRBV28; the D is unclear. CDR3 length: 12 residues. V shed 7 bases and J shed 3 bases, with 10 bases lying between them. The germline CDR1 and CDR2 sequences are MDHEN and SYDVKM. For the CDR3, the DNA is TGTGCCAGCAAGAAAGAGAACTACGAGCAGTACTTC. Amino acids: CASKKENYEQYF.

The V call is TRBV19, the J call TRBJ1-2, with 10 bases that match TRBD1. This CDR3 contains 12 residues. The junction had 5 bases not matched to a gene; V was cut back by 8 bases and J by 8 bases. Germline CDR1 LNHDA, CDR2 SQIVND (reference sequence). The CDR3 nucleotides are TGTGCCAGTGGGACAGGGGTGGGCGGCTACACCTTC. Protein sequence: CASGTGVGGYTF.

The chain combines TRBV6-5 with TRBJ2-5; 9 bases align to TRBD2. Germline V gene data show CDR1 as MNHEY and CDR2 as SVGAGI. V lost 7 bases, J lost 3 bases, and 3 bases stayed unmatched. The CDR3 consists of 13 residues. For the CDR3, the DNA is TGTGCCAGCAAGCCTAGCGGGGAAGAGACCCAGTACTTC. Its protein is CASKPSGEETQYF.